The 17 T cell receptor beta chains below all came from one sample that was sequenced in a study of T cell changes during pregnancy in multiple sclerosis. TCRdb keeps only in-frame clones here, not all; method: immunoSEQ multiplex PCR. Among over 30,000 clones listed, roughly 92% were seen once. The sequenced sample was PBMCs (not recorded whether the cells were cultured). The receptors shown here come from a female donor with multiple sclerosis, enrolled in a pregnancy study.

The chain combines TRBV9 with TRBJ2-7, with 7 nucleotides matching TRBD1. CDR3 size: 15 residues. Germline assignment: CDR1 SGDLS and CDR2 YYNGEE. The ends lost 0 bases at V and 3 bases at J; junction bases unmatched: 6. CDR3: CASSVATGVLYEQYF. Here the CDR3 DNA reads TGTGCCAGCAGCGTAGCTACAGGGGTCCTCTACGAGCAGTACTTC. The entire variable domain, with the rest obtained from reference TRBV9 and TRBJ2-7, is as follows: DSGVTQTPKHLITATGQRVTLRCSPRSGDLSVYWYQQSLDQGLQFLIQYYNGEERAKGNILERFSAQQFPDLHSELNLSSLELGDSALYFCASSVATGVLYEQYFGPGTRLTVT.

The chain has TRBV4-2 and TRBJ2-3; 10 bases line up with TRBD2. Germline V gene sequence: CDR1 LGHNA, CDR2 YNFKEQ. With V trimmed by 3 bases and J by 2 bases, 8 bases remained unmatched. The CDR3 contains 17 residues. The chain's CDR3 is CASSQAVLAGVTDTQYF. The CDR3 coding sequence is TGTGCCAGCAGCCAGGCGGTGCTAGCGGGGGTCACAGATACGCAGTATTTT.

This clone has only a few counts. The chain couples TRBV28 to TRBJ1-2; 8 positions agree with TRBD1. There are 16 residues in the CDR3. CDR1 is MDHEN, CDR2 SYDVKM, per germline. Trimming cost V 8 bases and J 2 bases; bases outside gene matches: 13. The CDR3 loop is CASDTGGAWLNYGYTF. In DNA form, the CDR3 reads TGTGCCAGCGATACAGGGGGGGCTTGGTTGAACTATGGCTACACCTTC.

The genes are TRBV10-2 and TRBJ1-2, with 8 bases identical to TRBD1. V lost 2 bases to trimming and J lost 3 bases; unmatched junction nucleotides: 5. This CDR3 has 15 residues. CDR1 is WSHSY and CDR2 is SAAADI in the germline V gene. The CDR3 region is CASSEALTGDYGYTF. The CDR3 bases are TGCGCCAGCAGTGAGGCCCTGACAGGGGACTATGGCTACACCTTC.

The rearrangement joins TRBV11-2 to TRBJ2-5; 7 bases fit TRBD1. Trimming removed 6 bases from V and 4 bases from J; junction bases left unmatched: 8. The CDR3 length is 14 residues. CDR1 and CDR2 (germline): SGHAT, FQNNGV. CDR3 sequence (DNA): TGTGCCAGCAGTACCACAGGGGTCGGAGAGACCCAGTACTTC. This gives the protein CASSTTGVGETQYF.

The CDR3 spells CASGLGGYSYNEQFF. Here the CDR3 DNA reads TGTGCTAGTGGTTTGGGGGGGTACTCCTACAATGAGCAGTTCTTC. The chain joins TRBV12-5 to TRBJ2-1; D is perhaps TRBD1 or TRBD2 (5 bases each). Trimming removed 1 base at V and 0 bases at J, with 7 bases between. Germline CDR1 LGHNT, CDR2 FRNRAP. CDR3 length: 15 amino acids.

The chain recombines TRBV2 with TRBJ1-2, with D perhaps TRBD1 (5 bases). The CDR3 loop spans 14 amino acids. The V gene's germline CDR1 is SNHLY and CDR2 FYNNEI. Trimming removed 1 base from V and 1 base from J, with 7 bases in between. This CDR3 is CASSEGGVNYGYTF. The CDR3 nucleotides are TGTGCCAGCAGTGAAGGAGGGGTTAACTATGGCTACACCTTC.

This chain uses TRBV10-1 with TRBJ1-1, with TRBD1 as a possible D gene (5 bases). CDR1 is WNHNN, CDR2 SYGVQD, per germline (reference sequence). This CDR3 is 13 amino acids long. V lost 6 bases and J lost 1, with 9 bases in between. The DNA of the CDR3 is TGCGCCAGCAGAGCCAGGGAGAACACTGAAGCTTTCTTT. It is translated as CASRARENTEAFF.

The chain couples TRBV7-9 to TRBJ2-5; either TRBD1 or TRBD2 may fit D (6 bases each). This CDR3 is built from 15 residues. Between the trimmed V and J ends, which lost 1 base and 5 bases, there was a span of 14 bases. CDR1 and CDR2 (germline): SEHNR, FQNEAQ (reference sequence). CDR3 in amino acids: CASSLVVGGLETQYF. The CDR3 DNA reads TGTGCCAGCAGCTTAGTAGTGGGGGGCCTGGAGACCCAGTACTTC.

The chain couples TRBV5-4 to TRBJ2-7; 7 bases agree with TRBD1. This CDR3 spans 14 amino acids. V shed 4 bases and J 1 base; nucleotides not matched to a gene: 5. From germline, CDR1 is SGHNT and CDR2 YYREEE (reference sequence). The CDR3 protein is CASSQTGRSYEQYF. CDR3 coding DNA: TGTGCCAGCAGCCAGACAGGGCGGTCCTACGAGCAGTACTTC. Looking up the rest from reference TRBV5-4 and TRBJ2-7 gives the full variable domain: ETGVTQSPTHLIKTRGQQVTLRCSSQSGHNTVSWYQQALGQGPQFIFQYYREEENGRGNFPPRFSGLQFPNYSSELNVNALELDDSALYLCASSQTGRSYEQYFGPGTRLTVT.

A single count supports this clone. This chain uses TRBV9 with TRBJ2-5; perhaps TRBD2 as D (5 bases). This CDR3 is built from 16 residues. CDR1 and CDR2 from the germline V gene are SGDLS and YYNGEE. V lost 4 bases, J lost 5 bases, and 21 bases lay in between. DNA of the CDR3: TGTGCCAGCAGCTCCCAACCCCATTCGGGGAAGGAGACCCAGTACTTC. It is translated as CASSSQPHSGKETQYF.

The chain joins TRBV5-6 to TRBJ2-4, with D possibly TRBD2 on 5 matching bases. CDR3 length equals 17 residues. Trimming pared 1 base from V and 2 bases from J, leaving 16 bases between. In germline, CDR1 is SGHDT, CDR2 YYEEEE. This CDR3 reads CASSLRVWGVTKNIQYF. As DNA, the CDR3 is TGTGCCAGCAGCTTGCGGGTATGGGGAGTAACCAAAAACATTCAGTACTTC.

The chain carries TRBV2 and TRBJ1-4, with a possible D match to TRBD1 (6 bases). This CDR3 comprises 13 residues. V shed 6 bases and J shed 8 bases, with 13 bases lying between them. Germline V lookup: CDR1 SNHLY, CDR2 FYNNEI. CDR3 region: CASSPRGGEKLFF. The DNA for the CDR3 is TGTGCCAGCAGCCCGAGGGGGGGGGAAAAACTGTTTTTT. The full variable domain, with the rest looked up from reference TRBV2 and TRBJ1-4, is EPEVTQTPSHQVTQMGQEVILRCVPISNHLYFYWYRQILGQKVEFLVSFYNNEISEKSEIFDDQFSVERPDGSNFTLKIRSTKLEDSAMYFCASSPRGGEKLFFGSGTQLSVL.

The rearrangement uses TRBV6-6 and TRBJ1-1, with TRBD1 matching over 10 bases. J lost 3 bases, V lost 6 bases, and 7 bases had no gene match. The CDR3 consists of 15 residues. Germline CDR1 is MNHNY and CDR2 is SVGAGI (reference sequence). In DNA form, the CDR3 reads TGTGCCAGCAGGAAGGAGGGACAGGGGTACACTGAAGCTTTCTTT. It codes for CASRKEGQGYTEAFF.

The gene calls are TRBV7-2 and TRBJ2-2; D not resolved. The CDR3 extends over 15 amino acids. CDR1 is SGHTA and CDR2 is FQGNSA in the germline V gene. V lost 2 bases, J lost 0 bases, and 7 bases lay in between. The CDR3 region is CASSLQDPNTGELFF. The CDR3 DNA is TGTGCCAGCAGCTTACAGGACCCGAACACCGGGGAGCTGTTTTTT. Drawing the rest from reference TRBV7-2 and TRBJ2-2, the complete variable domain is GAGVSQSPSNKVTEKGKDVELRCDPISGHTALYWYRQSLGQGLEFLIYFQGNSAPDKSGLPSDRFSAERTGGSVSTLTIQRTQQEDSAVYLCASSLQDPNTGELFFGEGSRLTVL.

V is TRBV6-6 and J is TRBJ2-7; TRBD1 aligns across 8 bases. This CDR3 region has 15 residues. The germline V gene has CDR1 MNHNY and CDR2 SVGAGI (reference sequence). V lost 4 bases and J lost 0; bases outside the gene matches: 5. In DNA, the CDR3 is TGTGCCAGCAGTTGGGACGGGACAGGCTCCTACGAGCAGTACTTC. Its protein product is CASSWDGTGSYEQYF.

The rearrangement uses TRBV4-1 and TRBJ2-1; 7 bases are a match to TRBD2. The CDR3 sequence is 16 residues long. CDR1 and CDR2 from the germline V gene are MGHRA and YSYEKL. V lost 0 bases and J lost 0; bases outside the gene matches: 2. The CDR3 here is CASSQEGGSSYNEQFF. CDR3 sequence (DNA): TGCGCCAGCAGCCAAGAAGGCGGGAGCTCCTACAATGAGCAGTTCTTC.